The source of this TCR beta chain is a study of PD-1 blockade in classical Hodgkin lymphoma. Between the trimmed V and J ends, which lost 6 bases and 2 bases, there was a span of 10 bases. The CDR3 has 13 residues. From germline, CDR1 is MNHEY and CDR2 SMNVEV (reference sequence). Noted time point: cycle 4 day 1 (C4D1), after more than five weeks of nivolumab. Each patient experienced a relapse that followed autologous stem cell transplantation, and brentuximab vedotin exposure varied. Profiling relied on immunoSEQ multiplex PCR, and the TCRdb table lists in-frame clones only, not all of them. This sample has around 65,000 clones; approximately 90% occur once, and the top ten carry less than 9%.

This receptor was taken from a human donor with classical Hodgkin lymphoma. Sequencing was performed on peripheral blood mononuclear cells (PBMCs), taken before the fourth cycle of nivolumab. The chain carries TRBV27 and TRBJ1-2, with D possibly TRBD1 on 6 matching bases. For the CDR3, the DNA is TGTGCCAGCAGGCGGGGGGCCAACTATGGCTACACCTTC. As protein: CASRRGANYGYTF.